What follows are 29 T cell receptor beta chains derived from one specimen sequenced in a study of control samples from healthy donors and cancer patients. Produced via immunoSEQ multiplex PCR; TCRdb's table is partial and in-frame only. The table includes some 100,000 clones, about 86% detected once. Source material: blood. These receptors all stem from a man younger than 45 in good health.

The V call is TRBV19, the J call TRBJ1-3; possibly TRBD1 for D (5 bases). The CDR3 loop spans 14 amino acids. Trimming removed 2 bases from V and 2 bases from J, with 7 bases in between. Germline V gene lookup returns CDR1 LNHDA and CDR2 SQIVND (reference sequence). CDR3 protein: CASSIRGPGNTIYF. The DNA for the CDR3 is TGTGCCAGTAGTATACGGGGCCCTGGAAACACCATATATTTT.

The chain has TRBV12-3 or TRBV12-4 and TRBJ2-7; no clear D. The CDR3 totals 12 residues. Between the trimmed V and J ends, which lost 1 base and 6 bases, there was a span of 7 bases. CDR3 sequence reads: CASSLGSGEQYF. CDR3 coding DNA: TGTGCCAGCAGTTTAGGGAGTGGCGAGCAGTACTTC.

The chain uses TRBV9 and TRBJ2-7; 12 bases agree with TRBD2. The germline gives CDR1 SGDLS, CDR2 YYNGEE. The CDR3 sequence is 16 residues long. J lost 6 bases, V lost 0 bases, and 7 bases had no gene match. The CDR3 loop reads CASSVAPASGRVEQYF. The CDR3 region has the DNA TGTGCCAGCAGCGTAGCTCCGGCTAGCGGGAGGGTCGAGCAGTACTTC.

Written as DNA, the CDR3 is TGCGCCAGCAGCCAAGATCTGGCTGGCTCCTACAATGAGCAGTTCTTC. Translated: CASSQDLAGSYNEQFF. The chain joins TRBV4-3 to TRBJ2-1; D remains unclear. CDR3 size: 16 residues. Germline CDR1 LGHNA, CDR2 YSLEER. Trimming removed 0 bases from V and 0 bases from J, with 9 bases in between.

This rearrangement joins TRBV7-3 to TRBJ1-1; 8 nucleotides align to TRBD1. Looked up from germline, CDR1 is SGHTA and CDR2 is FQGTGA. The CDR3 totals 13 residues. With V trimmed by 4 bases and J by 5 bases, 3 bases remained unmatched. The CDR3 loop is CASSSDRETEAFF. CDR3 DNA sequence: TGTGCCAGCAGCTCGGACAGGGAAACTGAAGCTTTCTTT.

The chain is built from TRBV7-3 and TRBJ2-3, with 7 bases lining up with TRBD2. The CDR3 contains 12 residues. J gave up 6 bases and V 4 bases, and 1 base lay outside the gene matches. The germline gives CDR1 SGHTA, CDR2 FQGTGA. CDR3 nucleotide sequence: TGTGCCAGCAGCTCCGGGGGGGATACGCAGTATTTT. Encoded protein: CASSSGGDTQYF. The entire variable domain, with the rest obtained from reference TRBV7-3 and TRBJ2-3, is as follows: GAGVSQTPSNKVTEKGKYVELRCDPISGHTALYWYRQSLGQGPEFLIYFQGTGAADDSGLPNDRFFAVRPEGSVSTLKIQRTERGDSAVYLCASSSGGDTQYFGPGTRLTVL.

The J gene is TRBJ1-3, the V gene TRBV25-1, with 8 bases that match TRBD1. This CDR3 comprises 15 residues. CDR1 and CDR2 (germline): MGHDK, SYGVNS. After removal of 4 bases from V and 3 bases from J, the junction contained 5 bases not matched to a gene. CDR3 amino acids: CASSAGGKGGNTIYF. Written as DNA, the CDR3 is TGTGCCAGCAGTGCAGGGGGCAAAGGTGGAAACACCATATATTTT.

J is TRBJ2-2 and V is TRBV15, with TRBD1 identical over 8 bases. Germline V gene sequence: CDR1 LNHNV, CDR2 YYDKDF (reference sequence). With V trimmed by 4 bases and J by 4 bases, 20 bases remained unmatched. The CDR3 loop spans 20 amino acids. The CDR3 nucleotides read TGTGCCACCAGCAATCTTGGTCGGACAGGGAGTAGTGGGATCACCGGGGAGCTGTTTTTT. It specifies CATSNLGRTGSSGITGELFF. Full variable domain (rest looked up from reference TRBV15 and TRBJ2-2): DAMVIQNPRYQVTQFGKPVTLSCSQTLNHNVMYWYQQKSSQAPKLLFHYYDKDFNNEADTPDNFQSRRPNTSFCFLDIRSPGLGDTAMYLCATSNLGRTGSSGITGELFFGEGSRLTVL.

The V call is TRBV5-4, the J call TRBJ2-3; no firm D call. CDR1 and CDR2 (germline): SGHNT, YYREEE (reference sequence). The CDR3 contains 16 residues. V lost 4 bases to trimming and J lost 3 bases, with 18 bases between them. The CDR3 here is CASSTPISPGTDTQYF. CDR3 in DNA: TGTGCCAGCAGCACCCCTATTTCCCCGGGTACAGATACGCAGTATTTT.

The chain joins TRBV7-3 to TRBJ2-1; no firm D call. CDR3 length: 18 amino acids. Looked up from germline, CDR1 is SGHTA and CDR2 is FQGTGA. Trimming pared 5 bases from V and 1 base from J, leaving 21 bases between. The CDR3 DNA reads TGTGCCAGCAGCCCGAAAAACCCACAGTCAGTGTCCTACAATGAGCAGTTCTTC. As protein: CASSPKNPQSVSYNEQFF.

The chain recombines TRBV28 with TRBJ2-3; 8 bases agree with TRBD1. J gave up 1 base and V 6 bases, and 6 bases lay outside the gene matches. CDR3 length equals 15 residues. Germline values: CDR1 MDHEN, CDR2 SYDVKM. The CDR3 sequence: CASRSGGSGTDTQYF. The CDR3 coding sequence is TGTGCCAGCAGATCAGGGGGCTCGGGCACAGATACGCAGTATTTT.

Here the CDR3 reads CASSGLTGVSGNTIYF. For the CDR3, the DNA is TGCGCCAGCAGCGGACTTACAGGGGTTTCTGGAAACACCATATATTTT. This chain connects TRBV5-1 to TRBJ1-3; TRBD1 matches 7 bases. The CDR3 extends over 16 amino acids. V was clipped by 4 bases and J by 1 base; unmatched bases: 8. Germline V gene sequence: CDR1 SGHRS, CDR2 YFSETQ.

This CDR3 is CASSLVPNLRTHNEQFF. For the CDR3, the DNA is TGCGCCAGCAGCTTGGTACCTAACCTCAGGACTCACAATGAGCAGTTCTTC. V gene TRBV5-1 combines with J gene TRBJ2-1; maybe TRBD2 (5 bases). CDR1 SGHRS and CDR2 YFSETQ come from the germline V gene. V lost 0 bases to trimming and J lost 5 bases, with 18 bases between them. The CDR3 runs to 17 residues.

This clone was observed once. The chain employs TRBV2 and TRBJ2-1; the D is unclear. From germline, CDR1 is SNHLY and CDR2 FYNNEI. The V and J ends lost 0 bases and 7 bases respectively, with 7 bases between them. The CDR3 is 13 residues long. The CDR3 loop reads CASSEAEENEQFF. The CDR3, as DNA: TGTGCCAGCAGTGAAGCTGAGGAGAATGAGCAGTTCTTC.

The V and J genes are TRBV7-2 and TRBJ1-6; 9 nucleotides line up with TRBD1. CDR3 length equals 16 residues. Losses at the gene ends were 5 bases for V and 7 bases for J; bases not matched to a gene: 9. Germline loops: CDR1 SGHTA, CDR2 FQGNSA. The CDR3 bases are TGTGCCAGCAGCCCACCCGACAGGGGGGGAAATTCACCCCTCCACTTT. It codes for CASSPPDRGGNSPLHF.

This chain links TRBV7-2 with TRBJ1-5; D remains unclear. V was pared by 4 bases and J by 13 bases, with 8 bases between. Germline assignment: CDR1 SGHTA and CDR2 FQGNSA. CDR3 size: 10 residues. The CDR3 DNA sequence: TGTGCCAGCAGCTCCTCCTCTCAGCATTTT. It translates to CASSSSSQHF. The entire variable domain, with the rest obtained from reference TRBV7-2 and TRBJ1-5, is as follows: GAGVSQSPSNKVTEKGKDVELRCDPISGHTALYWYRQSLGQGLEFLIYFQGNSAPDKSGLPSDRFSAERTGGSVSTLTIQRTQQEDSAVYLCASSSSSQHFGDGTRLSIL.

This chain joins TRBV4-1 and TRBJ2-5; the D gene is possibly TRBD2 (6 bases). The CDR3 contains 15 residues. CDR1 MGHRA and CDR2 YSYEKL come from the germline V gene. Deletions cut 4 bases from V and 3 bases from J, with 15 bases between. The DNA of the CDR3 is TGCGCCAGCAGCCTAAACCGGAGGGAGGAAGAGACCCAGTACTTC. Translation gives CASSLNRREEETQYF.

The sample holds one count of this clone. The chain links TRBV23-1 to TRBJ2-5; TRBD1 or TRBD2 may be the D gene (5 bases each). TRBV23-1 is an ORF for which the function is uncertain. The V and J ends lost 0 bases and 4 bases respectively, with 9 bases between them. This CDR3 contains 14 residues. As DNA, the CDR3 is TGCGCCAGCAGTCAATCGCCGGGGCCAGAGACCCAGTACTTC. Translation gives CASSQSPGPETQYF.

The sample holds one count of this clone. The rearrangement joins TRBV5-1 to TRBJ2-7, with D unresolved. Germline-derived CDR1 and CDR2 are SGHRS and YFSETQ. The CDR3 has 15 amino acids. V gave up 0 bases and J gave up 0 bases, with 10 bases separating them. CDR3 sequence: CASSLAPSSSYEQYF. The CDR3 DNA follows: TGCGCCAGCAGCTTGGCCCCCAGCTCCTCCTACGAGCAGTACTTC.

Remarks on this clone: Compared with germline, one end of the junction differs, possibly owing to a read error. CDR3 loop: CASSQGLAEARNTEAFF. The CDR3, as DNA: TGCGCCAGCAGTCAAGGATTGGCCGAAGCGCGGAACACTGAAGCTTTCTTT. The chain combines TRBV4-1 with TRBJ1-1, with D unclear. Per germline, CDR1 MGHRA and CDR2 YSYEKL. CDR3 length: 17 amino acids.

This clone was counted once. The chain joins TRBV18 to TRBJ2-3, with TRBD1 matching over 8 bases. The CDR3 is made up of 12 amino acids. V dropped 6 bases and J dropped 13; count of bases not matched to a gene: 9. Germline V gene sequence: CDR1 KGHSH, CDR2 LQKENI. CDR3 loop: CASSPGQGKEYF. In nucleotides, the CDR3 is TGTGCCAGCTCCCCCGGACAGGGAAAGGAGTATTTT.

This rearrangement joins TRBV5-6 to TRBJ2-1; TRBD1 matches at 8 bases. There are 13 residues in the CDR3. Germline trimming cut 5 bases from V and 8 bases from J; bases unmatched to any gene: 6. CDR1 and CDR2 from the germline V gene are SGHDT and YYEEEE. CDR3 sequence reads: CASSPDRGDEQFF. CDR3 DNA sequence: TGTGCCAGCAGTCCCGACAGGGGCGATGAGCAGTTCTTC.

The chain links TRBV7-2 to TRBJ2-4; TRBD1 is a possible D gene (5 bases). Germline assignment: CDR1 SGHTA and CDR2 FQGNSA. The V and J ends lost 6 bases and 3 bases respectively, with 9 bases between them. The CDR3 runs to 13 residues. The DNA of the CDR3 is TGTGCCAGCAGATTTAGGGGCAAAAACATTCAGTACTTC. It codes for CASRFRGKNIQYF.

The genes are TRBV28 and TRBJ2-6, with 9 positions matching TRBD1. The CDR3 consists of 17 residues. Germline V gene data show CDR1 as MDHEN and CDR2 as SYDVKM. V shed 1 base and J 1 base; nucleotides not matched to a gene: 2. CDR3 in DNA: TGTGCCAGCAGTTTATTGGGACAGGGTTCTGGGGCCAACGTCCTGACTTTC. Translation: CASSLLGQGSGANVLTF.

The chain recombines TRBV7-2 with TRBJ2-7; 15 bases are a match to TRBD2. CDR1 is SGHTA and CDR2 is FQGNSA in the germline V gene. The CDR3 extends over 14 amino acids. The V and J ends lost 4 bases and 9 bases, in that order; junction bases with no gene match: 4. This CDR3 reads CASSSGTSGRRQYF. CDR3 bases: TGTGCCAGCAGCTCCGGGACTAGCGGGAGGAGGCAGTACTTC.

J is TRBJ2-7 and V is TRBV27, with D perhaps matching TRBD1 (5 bases). Germline V gene data show CDR1 as MNHEY and CDR2 as SMNVEV (reference sequence). V was pared by 3 bases and J by 6 bases, with 9 bases between. The CDR3 is made up of 12 amino acids. The CDR3 loop is CASSFKGVEQYF. In nucleotides, the CDR3 is TGTGCCAGCAGTTTCAAAGGGGTCGAGCAGTACTTC.

The V and J genes are TRBV5-5 and TRBJ2-7; 7 nucleotides align to TRBD1. This CDR3 contains 15 residues. Trimming cost V 4 bases and J 5 bases; bases outside gene matches: 12. CDR1 and CDR2 (germline): SGHKS, YYEKEE (reference sequence). CDR3 nucleotide sequence: TGTGCCAGCAGCCCAAGGGGCCAGGGGGTCCACGAGCAGTACTTC. It is translated as CASSPRGQGVHEQYF.

This chain uses TRBV7-2 with TRBJ2-7; 12 bases line up with TRBD2. V shed 5 bases, J shed 6 bases, and the junction held 14 bases outside the gene matches. Germline values: CDR1 SGHTA, CDR2 FQGNSA. The length of the CDR3 is 17 residues. This CDR3 reads CASSPTVLAGGGGEQYF. DNA of the CDR3: TGTGCCAGCAGCCCGACCGTCCTAGCGGGAGGGGGGGGCGAGCAGTACTTC.

This clone has a single count. The J gene is TRBJ2-1, the V gene TRBV19; TRBD2 matches 12 bases. CDR1 is LNHDA and CDR2 is SQIVND in the germline V gene (reference sequence). This CDR3 contains 16 residues. Trimming removed 6 bases from V and 7 bases from J; junction bases left unmatched: 10. The CDR3 region has the DNA TGTGCCAGTAGCAGCCCCCGGACTAGCGGGATGAATGAGCAGTTCTTC. Residues: CASSSPRTSGMNEQFF.